The clone carrying this TCR beta chain was observed a handful of times. Its antigen is unidentified. There are 12 residues in the CDR3. The germline V gene has CDR1 MNHEY and CDR2 SVGEGT. The V gene lost 0 bases and the J gene lost 8 bases, with 7 bases spanning the gap. Enrolled ophthalmopathy patients presented with a Clinical Activity Score of at least 3, a NOSPECS grade of at least 4, and disease duration under 3 months. The sample is drawn from a study of T cells in Graves' hyperthyroidism and ophthalmopathy. The overall study: Blood was drawn when the patient was first diagnosed and still untreated. Broader study findings: Most clonotypes expanded in thyroid above 0.001 were likewise present in blood.

There were TCR beta CDR3 regions amplified from RNA transcripts. The study used the HTBI primer set for a first-round RT-PCR of the TCR CDR3. TCRdb re-called the multiplex PCR reads with MiXCR, one entry per CDR3 protein. This sample has about 640,000 distinct CDR3 sequences, with around 21% found just once. The rearrangement joins TRBV6-2 or TRBV6-3 to TRBJ1-2, with D uncertain. Material: blood. This receptor was taken from a young man with Graves' ophthalmopathy. CDR3 region: CASSYSGGGYTF. The CDR3 DNA is TGTGCCAGCAGTTACTCGGGCGGAGGCTACACCTTC.